This entry features one T cell receptor (beta chain) sequence. The CDR3 sequence is 13 residues long. Deletions cut 5 bases from V and 10 bases from J, with 16 bases between. CDR1 is SEHNR, CDR2 FQNEAQ, per germline (reference sequence). Donors were healthy HIV-negative adults without recent acute infections or vaccinations. This sample is drawn from a study of shared clonotypes between healthy human individuals. Repertoires were generated with immunoSEQ multiplex PCR, while TCRdb's copy carries only in-frame clones and drops some. The repertoire holds 2 million to 3 million clones, with around nine tenths as singletons.

This clonotype was obtained from a man aged 18 to 35 in good health. The V call is TRBV7-9, the J call TRBJ2-3; D is perhaps TRBD2 (6 bases). The material sequenced was naive CD4+ T cells sorted from blood. Subset defined: CD45RA+ positively selected. In DNA form, the CDR3 reads TGTGCCAGCAGCCGCGGGCGGGGTCGGTCGCAGTATTTT. It yields the protein CASSRGRGRSQYF. Supplemented by reference TRBV7-9 and TRBJ2-3, the full variable domain reads DTGVSQNPRHKITKRGQNVTFRCDPISEHNRLYWYRQTLGQGPEFLTYFQNEAQLEKSRLLSDRFSAERPKGSFSTLEIQRTEQGDSAMYLCASSRGRGRSQYFGPGTRLTVL.